This TCR beta chain comes out of a study of cytomegalovirus exposure and HLA in healthy donors. After removal of 5 bases from V and 6 bases from J, the junction contained 5 bases not matched to a gene. Germline values: CDR1 SGHTA, CDR2 FQGNSA. This CDR3 has 14 amino acids. PCR amplification relied on 60 Vbeta primers (plus 13 Jbeta primers). Measured with immunoSEQ multiplex PCR; TCRdb has only the in-frame clones, and not every one. Of some 160,000 clones listed, roughly 80% are singletons. This clone occurred once. The rearrangement links TRBV7-2 to TRBJ2-7, with 12 bases that match TRBD2. The sequencing sample was made of PBMCs. The clonotype comes from a male donor in good health and CMV-seropositive. CDR3 loop: CASSELAGGGEQYF. CDR3 in DNA: TGTGCCAGCAGCGAACTAGCGGGAGGTGGCGAGCAGTACTTC. The full variable domain, rest sourced from reference TRBV7-2 and TRBJ2-7, is GAGVSQSPSNKVTEKGKDVELRCDPISGHTALYWYRQSLGQGLEFLIYFQGNSAPDKSGLPSDRFSAERTGGSVSTLTIQRTQQEDSAVYLCASSELAGGGEQYFGPGTRLTVT.